The 28 T cell receptor beta chains reported below all come from one sample, sequenced in a study of immunodeficiency. Method: immunoSEQ multiplex PCR; TCRdb's copy keeps in-frame clones and lacks some. The sample has 1,300 to 1,500 clones; roughly 96% are singletons. Material: CD4+ T cells from blood. All receptors derive from a girl aged 2 to 10.

As regards this clone: Germline and junction disagree at one end, which may indicate a read error. The CDR3 here is CASSLGTSGRSNF. In nucleotides, the CDR3 is TGTGCCAGCTCACTAGGGACTAGCGGGAGAAGCAACTTC. The chain combines TRBV18 with TRBJ2-7; 14 nucleotides match TRBD2. This CDR3 contains 13 residues. The germline V gene encodes CDR1 KGHSH and CDR2 LQKENI. Using reference TRBV18 and TRBJ2-7 for the parts outside the CDR3, the full variable domain is NAGVMQNPRHLVRRRGQEARLRCSPMKGHSHVYWYRQLPEEGLKFMVYLQKENIIDESGMPKERFSAEFPKEGPSILRIQQVVRGDSAAYFCASSLGTSGRSNFGPGTRLTVT.

This rearrangement joins TRBV2 to TRBJ2-1; 11 nucleotides match TRBD2. Germline values: CDR1 SNHLY, CDR2 FYNNEI. Unmatched junction bases numbered 9, after V lost 11 bases and J lost 3 bases. The CDR3 loop spans 15 amino acids. This chain's CDR3 is CARSGLADNYNEQFF. The CDR3 nucleotides read TGTGCCCGCTCGGGACTAGCGGATAACTACAATGAGCAGTTCTTC.

The chain is built from TRBV3-1 (or the pseudogene TRBV3-2) and TRBJ2-1; no clear D. Germline V lookup: CDR1 LGHDT, CDR2 YNNKEL (reference sequence). Trimming stripped 4 bases from V and 0 bases from J, with 10 bases between. CDR3 length: 15 residues. The CDR3 nucleotides read TGTGCCAGCAGCCGTACACCCTACTCCTACAATGAGCAGTTCTTC. Translating gives CASSRTPYSYNEQFF.

The chain is built from TRBV28 and TRBJ1-4, with D unresolved. The germline V gene has CDR1 MDHEN and CDR2 SYDVKM. V lost 3 bases, J lost 5 bases, and 10 bases lay in between. CDR3 length: 14 residues. CDR3 nucleotides: TGTGCCAGCAGTTTTTGGGCCCGAAATGAAAAACTGTTTTTT. This sequence encodes CASSFWARNEKLFF.

This chain joins TRBV14 and TRBJ2-2; 7 positions match TRBD1. The CDR3 runs to 14 residues. Germline lookup yields CDR1 SGHDN and CDR2 FVKESK. The V and J ends lost 0 bases and 6 bases, in that order; junction bases with no gene match: 1. The CDR3 reads CASSQEGGSGELFF. Written as DNA, the CDR3 is TGTGCCAGCAGCCAAGAAGGGGGCTCCGGGGAGCTGTTTTTT.

The genes are TRBV9 and TRBJ2-7, with TRBD2 identical over 15 bases. The CDR3 loop spans 16 amino acids. CDR1 and CDR2 from the germline V gene are SGDLS and YYNGEE. After removal of 2 bases from V and 6 bases from J, the junction contained 6 bases not matched to a gene. CDR3 amino acids: CASSVGLAGGLGEQYF. The DNA of the CDR3 is TGTGCCAGCAGCGTGGGACTAGCGGGAGGATTGGGCGAGCAGTACTTC.

The chain joins TRBV10-3 to TRBJ2-1, with TRBD1 as a possible D gene (5 bases). This CDR3 is 14 amino acids long. Germline V CDR1 and CDR2: ENHRY, SYGVKD. V was pared by 4 bases and J by 9 bases, with 16 bases between. The CDR3 reads CAISVQGARGEQFF. The CDR3 DNA follows: TGTGCCATCAGTGTCCAGGGTGCAAGGGGTGAGCAGTTCTTC.

This sequence joins TRBV5-1 and TRBJ2-5; D gene ambiguous. With 0 bases removed from V and 2 bases from J, the gap between germline ends came to 11 bases. Germline loops: CDR1 SGHRS, CDR2 YFSETQ. CDR3 length: 15 residues. The CDR3 here is CASSLGHVGQETQYF. The CDR3 DNA sequence: TGCGCCAGCAGCTTGGGACACGTCGGTCAAGAGACCCAGTACTTC.

This sequence joins TRBV5-1 and TRBJ1-1; no clear D gene. CDR3 size: 14 residues. Germline V lookup: CDR1 SGHRS, CDR2 YFSETQ. V lost 1 base to trimming and J lost 7 bases, with 14 bases between them. The CDR3, as DNA: TGCGCCAGCAGCTTGTATTGGGATTCCATTGAAGCTTTCTTT. Its protein is CASSLYWDSIEAFF.

V and J are TRBV9 and TRBJ2-2; 7 positions agree with TRBD1. In germline, CDR1 is SGDLS, CDR2 YYNGEE. The V and J ends lost 3 bases and 2 bases, in that order; junction bases with no gene match: 7. CDR3 length: 16 residues. The CDR3 loop is CASSARTGANTGELFF. DNA of the CDR3: TGTGCCAGCAGCGCCCGTACAGGGGCCAACACCGGGGAGCTGTTTTTT. The full variable domain, its missing parts supplied by reference TRBV9 and TRBJ2-2, is DSGVTQTPKHLITATGQRVTLRCSPRSGDLSVYWYQQSLDQGLQFLIQYYNGEERAKGNILERFSAQQFPDLHSELNLSSLELGDSALYFCASSARTGANTGELFFGEGSRLTVL.

The gene calls are TRBV12-3 or TRBV12-4 and TRBJ2-7; D may be TRBD1 (7 bases). V lost 6 bases to trimming and J lost 5 bases, with 14 bases between them. The CDR3 length is 13 residues. CDR3 nucleotide sequence: TGTGCCAGCAGGCCCACAGGGGAGGACGAGCAGTACTTC. As protein: CASRPTGEDEQYF.

This rearrangement joins TRBV18 to TRBJ1-2; 9 bases align to TRBD1. This CDR3 has 16 amino acids. V dropped 3 bases and J dropped 8; count of bases not matched to a gene: 13. Germline loops: CDR1 KGHSH, CDR2 LQKENI. DNA of the CDR3: TGTGCCAGCTCACCGGTCTTGACAGGGGGTGACCGCGGCTACACCTTC. Its protein product is CASSPVLTGGDRGYTF.

The chain employs TRBV19 and TRBJ2-7; TRBD1 might be the D (7 bases). V lost 4 bases, J lost 4 bases, and 11 bases lay in between. CDR1 and CDR2 (germline): LNHDA, SQIVND (reference sequence). The CDR3 spans 13 residues. CDR3 sequence: CASSNRGGYEQYF. CDR3 DNA sequence: TGTGCCAGTAGTAACAGGGGAGGATACGAGCAGTACTTC.

The rearrangement links TRBV15 to TRBJ2-7, with D possibly matching TRBD1 (6 bases). Deletions cut 0 bases from V and 7 bases from J, with 10 bases between. CDR3 length equals 13 residues. Germline-derived CDR1 and CDR2 are LNHNV and YYDKDF (reference sequence). CDR3 residues: CATSRDVGAEQYF. For the CDR3, the DNA is TGTGCCACCAGCAGAGATGTGGGGGCTGAGCAGTACTTC.

J is TRBJ1-1 and V is TRBV9; no clear D gene. V was pared by 2 bases and J by 1 base, with 15 bases between. Germline V gene sequence: CDR1 SGDLS, CDR2 YYNGEE. The CDR3 extends over 16 amino acids. This CDR3 is CASSVPLEGSNTEAFF. The CDR3 DNA sequence: TGTGCCAGCAGCGTGCCCCTCGAGGGATCGAACACTGAAGCTTTCTTT.

This chain uses TRBV6-5 with TRBJ1-4; perhaps TRBD1 as D (5 bases). This CDR3 has 13 amino acids. The ends were cut back, 6 bases at V and 4 bases at J, with 9 bases in the middle. Per germline, CDR1 MNHEY and CDR2 SVGAGI. CDR3 in amino acids: CASSYDSNEKLFF. The CDR3, as DNA: TGTGCCAGCAGCTATGACAGTAATGAAAAACTGTTTTTT.

The chain combines TRBV27 with TRBJ2-7, with D perhaps being TRBD1 or TRBD2 (5 bases each). CDR3 length: 14 residues. Trimming removed 0 bases from V and 4 bases from J, with 10 bases in between. Germline-derived CDR1 and CDR2 are MNHEY and SMNVEV (reference sequence). DNA of the CDR3: TGTGCCAGCAGTTTATCGTCAGAGGGGTACGAGCAGTACTTC. It encodes CASSLSSEGYEQYF.

The chain uses TRBV3-1 (or the pseudogene TRBV3-2) and TRBJ2-5; TRBD1 agrees at 8 bases. CDR3 length equals 15 residues. With 4 bases clipped from V and 5 bases from J, the junction kept 9 bases outside the gene matches. Looked up from germline, CDR1 is LGHDT and CDR2 is YNNKEL (reference sequence). CDR3 protein: CASSPDRGRIETQYF. The DNA for the CDR3 is TGTGCCAGCAGCCCCGACAGGGGAAGGATTGAGACCCAGTACTTC.

The chain joins TRBV7-9 to TRBJ1-1; TRBD1 might be the D (6 bases). Germline lookup yields CDR1 SEHNR and CDR2 FQNEAQ (reference sequence). The V and J ends lost 3 bases and 0 bases respectively, with 8 bases between them. CDR3 length equals 14 residues. The CDR3 nucleotides read TGTGCCAGCAGCTTCGGACAGATGAACACTGAAGCTTTCTTT. This sequence encodes CASSFGQMNTEAFF.

V gene TRBV2 combines with J gene TRBJ2-5; 13 nucleotides align to TRBD2. The CDR3 spans 15 residues. Germline-derived CDR1 and CDR2 are SNHLY and FYNNEI. V gave up 6 bases and J gave up 5 bases; unmatched junction bases: 6. The chain's CDR3 is CASSRTSGSSETQYF. The CDR3 DNA follows: TGTGCCAGCAGCCGGACTAGCGGGAGTTCGGAGACCCAGTACTTC.

V and J are TRBV19 and TRBJ2-2; D is uncertain. Between the trimmed V and J ends, which lost 3 bases and 8 bases, there was a span of 13 bases. The germline V gene encodes CDR1 LNHDA and CDR2 SQIVND (reference sequence). The CDR3 loop spans 14 amino acids. The CDR3 here is CASSMGRQAGELFF. The CDR3 nucleotides are TGTGCCAGTAGTATGGGCAGGCAGGCAGGGGAGCTGTTTTTT. The entire variable domain, with the rest obtained from reference TRBV19 and TRBJ2-2, is as follows: DGGITQSPKYLFRKEGQNVTLSCEQNLNHDAMYWYRQDPGQGLRLIYYSQIVNDFQKGDIAEGYSVSREKKESFPLTVTSAQKNPTAFYLCASSMGRQAGELFFGEGSRLTVL.

The J gene is TRBJ1-4, the V gene TRBV5-1; D not resolved. The CDR3 covers 17 residues. Germline CDR1 is SGHRS and CDR2 is YFSETQ. V was cut by 4 bases and J by 0 bases, with 16 bases left in between. The CDR3 DNA reads TGCGCCAGCAGCCCTGGCTGGACGATCACAACTAATGAAAAACTGTTTTTT. This gives the protein CASSPGWTITTNEKLFF.

This chain uses TRBV28 with TRBJ2-1; 11 bases map to TRBD2. Germline CDR1 is MDHEN and CDR2 is SYDVKM. This CDR3 region has 18 residues. J lost 3 bases, V lost 1 base, and 8 bases had no gene match. CDR3 region: CASSLYRILAGVYNEQFF. Here the CDR3 DNA reads TGTGCCAGCAGTTTATACCGTATACTAGCGGGAGTCTACAATGAGCAGTTCTTC.

This clone was detected once. The chain has TRBV7-2 and TRBJ2-1, with D perhaps assigned TRBD1 or TRBD2 (5 bases each). V was pared by 6 bases and J by 8 bases, with 14 bases between. This CDR3 is 13 amino acids long. CDR1 is SGHTA, CDR2 FQGNSA, per germline. CDR3 in amino acids: CASSLQRGYEQFF. The CDR3 DNA follows: TGTGCCAGCAGTCTTCAGAGGGGCTATGAGCAGTTCTTC.

The genes are TRBV6-6 and TRBJ2-3; TRBD2 matches at 10 bases. V lost 5 bases to trimming and J lost 0 bases; unmatched junction nucleotides: 8. The CDR3 has 17 amino acids. Germline assignment: CDR1 MNHNY and CDR2 SVGAGI (reference sequence). Here the CDR3 reads CASSLAGVVSSTDTQYF. CDR3 nucleotides: TGTGCCAGCAGTCTAGCGGGAGTGGTGTCTAGCACAGATACGCAGTATTTT.

The V gene is TRBV2, the J gene TRBJ2-1, with 10 bases lining up with TRBD2. CDR3 size: 13 residues. CDR1 SNHLY and CDR2 FYNNEI come from the germline V gene. V lost 3 bases to trimming and J lost 8 bases; unmatched junction nucleotides: 1. DNA for the CDR3: TGTGCCAGCAGTGAGCTAGCGGGAGATGAGCAGTTCTTC. This translates into CASSELAGDEQFF.

The genes are TRBV6-5 and TRBJ1-2; D remains unclear. CDR1 is MNHEY, CDR2 SVGAGI, per germline. The CDR3 loop spans 15 amino acids. V dropped 6 bases and J dropped 8 bases, with 22 bases sitting between them. CDR3 nucleotide sequence: TGTGCCAGCAGAACATGGGAGGAGGGTACGAGAGGCTACACCTTC. Residues: CASRTWEEGTRGYTF.

The gene calls are TRBV5-1 and TRBJ2-7; D ambiguous. V lost 6 bases and J 5 bases, leaving 12 bases between the germline ends. The CDR3 is 12 residues long. Germline V gene sequence: CDR1 SGHRS, CDR2 YFSETQ. CDR3 nucleotide sequence: TGCGCCAGCAAGCAAGGAGTTAACGAGCAGTACTTC. It encodes CASKQGVNEQYF.